A selection of T cell receptor beta chains follows, all from one sample in a study of tumor-infiltrating lymphocytes in primary liver carcinoma. MiXCR, applied by TCRdb to the multiplex PCR reads, yields one record per CDR3 protein. The table has roughly 200,000 distinct CDR3 sequences, approximately 80% seen once. Source material: tumor tissue from primary liver carcinoma. The source is a man aged 35 to 55 with primary liver carcinoma and hepatitis B virus infection. The CDR3 runs from the conserved cysteine through the conserved F or W. D genes are given only for firm matches. Size tells how often a clone was seen (once, few, many) or the class of an expanded clone, and some rows leave it out.

-	TRBV5-4	TRBJ1-1	-	CASSLGWGTVGNTEAFF	TGTGCCAGCAGCTTGGGTTGGGGTACAGTGGGGAACACTGAAGCTTTCTTT
TRBD1	TRBV11-1	TRBJ1-1	-	CASTGTDLNTEDSF	TGTGCCAGCACTGGGACAGACTTGAACACTGAAGATTCCTTT
TRBD2	TRBV11-2	TRBJ2-5	-	CAISLGASGPETQYF	TGTGCCATCAGCTTAGGGGCTAGCGGACCAGAGACACAGTACTTC
TRBD2	TRBV6-5	TRBJ2-1	-	CASSYSGTSGRGNKQFF	TGCGCCAGCAGTTACTCCGGGACTAGCGGGAGAGGGAATAAGCAGTTCTTC
-	TRBV11-3	TRBJ2-7	few	CASSLGANTYDQYF	TGTGCCAGCAGCTTAGGGGCGAACACCTACGACCAGTACTTC
-	TRBV6-1	TRBJ1-2	-	CASTTGFRGYTF	TGTGCCAGCACAACAGGGTTTCGGGGCTACACCTTT
-	TRBV6-2/TRBV6-3	TRBJ2-7	once	CASRLEGVTYEQYF	TGTGCCAGCAGACTAGAGGGAGTGACCTACGAGCAGTACTTC
TRBD1	TRBV29-1	TRBJ2-2	-	CRVGQAVTGELFF	TGCAGGGTGGGACAGGCGGTCACCGGGGAGCTGTTTTTT
TRBD1	TRBV4-2	TRBJ2-7	-	CATSQGDRGHDQYF	TGTGCCACCAGTCAAGGTGACAGGGGCCACGACCAGTACTTC
TRBD1	TRBV5-1	TRBJ1-6	-	CASSDSLTGRSSPLHF	TGCGCCAGCAGCGACAGCCTGACAGGGCGTAGTTCACCCCTCCACTTT
TRBD2	TRBV11-1	TRBJ2-4	once	CVISFPVTSGTKNIQYF	TGTGTCATCAGCTTTCCCGTGACTAGCGGGACCAAAAACATTCAATACTTC
TRBD1	TRBV4-3	TRBJ2-1	-	CASSQDVGGRYNEQFF	TGCGCCAGCAGCCAAGATGTAGGGGGCAGGTACAATGAGCAGTTCTTC
-	TRBV12-3/TRBV12-4	TRBJ2-7	-	CVCSNSYEQYF	TGTGTTTGCAGCAACTCCTACGAGCAGTACTTC
-	TRBV7-9	TRBJ1-1	-	CTRSSVGRNTEAFF	TGTACCAGGAGCTCCGTAGGCAGGAACACTGAAGCTTTCTTT
-	TRBV29-1	TRBJ2-2	-	CSVVTRNTGELFF	TGCAGCGTTGTTACCAGGAACACCGGGGAGCTGTTTTTT
TRBD1	TRBV29-1	TRBJ2-5	-	CGGQGADSKTQYF	TGCGGCGGCCAGGGGGCTGATTCCAAGACCCAATACTTC
-	TRBV6-1	TRBJ2-1	-	CASSGVIPRNEQFF	TGTGCCAGTAGTGGAGTCATACCACGGAATGAGCAGTTCTTC
-	TRBV28	TRBJ2-1	-	CASSRTFSYYNEQFF	TGTGCCAGCAGCCGGACTTTCTCGTACTACAATGAGCAGTTCTTC
-	TRBV5-6	TRBJ1-5	-	CASSILGRGDQSKHF	TGTGCCAGCAGCATCTTGGGCAGGGGCGATCAGTCCAAGCATTTT